The clone carrying this T cell receptor (beta chain) was picked up a small number of times. Its antigen is still unknown. The CDR3 is 16 residues long. The germline V gene has CDR1 ENHRY and CDR2 SYGVKD. V was trimmed by 2 bases and J by 0 bases, leaving 11 bases between them. This record comes from a study of identical twins. General study points: The study found that models underestimated out-of-frame TCR alpha sharing in monozygotic twins. Conclusions rested on cross-sectional statistics rather than following the same donors.

TCRdb ran MiXCR on the 5' RACE reads and lists one entry per CDR3 protein. The table shows some 460,000 distinct CDR3 sequences, with approximately 15% occurring only once. These sequences were also reported in another study, on yellow fever vaccine responses in identical twins.

The receptor's source is a woman aged 18-30 years in good health. Material: CD4+ T cells sorted from blood. This chain joins TRBV10-3 and TRBJ2-1; D might be TRBD1 or TRBD2, each matching 5 bases. The CDR3 sequence is CAISEKRDVSYNEQFF. CDR3 sequence (DNA): TGTGCCATCAGTGAGAAACGGGACGTCTCCTACAATGAGCAGTTCTTC.